This T cell receptor beta chain was profiled in a study of shared clonotypes between healthy human individuals. Points from the study as a whole: Sampling covered nothing but blood. Tissue TCR repertoires likely differ from those found in blood.

With respect to this clone: Its antigen is unidentified.

Around 29,000 T cell genomes, or about 290 ng DNA, went into unsorted PBMC replicate PCRs. Bulk PBMC genomic DNA spanned ten immunoSEQ deep plates. Clones were sequenced by immunoSEQ multiplex PCR, and TCRdb holds only the in-frame ones, with some missing. The table shows 400,000 to 600,000 clones, with about 80% occurring only once. Germline V gives CDR1 KGHSH, CDR2 LQKENI. The CDR3 sequence is 14 residues long. The V and J ends lost 0 bases and 6 bases respectively, with 11 bases between them. Each unsorted sample relied on roughly 84 million PBMCs as its source of genomic DNA. This TCR was sampled from a woman aged 40 to 50 in good health. Some clones in this sample may be carry-over from other donors' samples. Sequencing was done on a sample of PBMCs. This sequence joins TRBV18 and TRBJ1-1; a weak D match, TRBD1 (5 bases). As DNA, the CDR3 is TGTGCCAGCTCACCACCGGGGGTGTTGGCTGAAGCTTTCTTT. Encoded protein: CASSPPGVLAEAFF.